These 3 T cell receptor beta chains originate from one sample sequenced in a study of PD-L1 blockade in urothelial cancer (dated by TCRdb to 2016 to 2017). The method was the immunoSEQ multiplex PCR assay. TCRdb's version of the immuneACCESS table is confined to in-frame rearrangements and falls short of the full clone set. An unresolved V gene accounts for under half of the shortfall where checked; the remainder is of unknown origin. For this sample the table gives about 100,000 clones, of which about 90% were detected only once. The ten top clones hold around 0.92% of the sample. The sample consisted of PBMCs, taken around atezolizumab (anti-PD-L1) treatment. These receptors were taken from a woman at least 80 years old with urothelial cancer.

The CDR3 coding sequence is TGTGCCAGCAGCCTGACAGGGGGAGGGAATGAGCAGTTCTTC. It specifies CASSLTGGGNEQFF. The chain is built from TRBV11-3 and TRBJ2-1, with TRBD1 identical over 9 bases. V was clipped by 5 bases and J by 7 bases; unmatched bases: 6. CDR3 size: 14 residues. Germline assignment: CDR1 SGHNT and CDR2 YENEEA.

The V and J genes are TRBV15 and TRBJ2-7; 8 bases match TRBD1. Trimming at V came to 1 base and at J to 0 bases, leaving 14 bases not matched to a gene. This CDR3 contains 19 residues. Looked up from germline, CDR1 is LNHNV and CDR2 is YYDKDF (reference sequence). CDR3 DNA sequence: TGTGCCACCAGCAGAGGTGCGGGGACAGGAACTATCCGCTCCTACGAGCAGTACTTC. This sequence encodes CATSRGAGTGTIRSYEQYF. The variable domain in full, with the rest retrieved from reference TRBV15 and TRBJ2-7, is DAMVIQNPRYQVTQFGKPVTLSCSQTLNHNVMYWYQQKSSQAPKLLFHYYDKDFNNEADTPDNFQSRRPNTSFCFLDIRSPGLGDTAMYLCATSRGAGTGTIRSYEQYFGPGTRLTVT.

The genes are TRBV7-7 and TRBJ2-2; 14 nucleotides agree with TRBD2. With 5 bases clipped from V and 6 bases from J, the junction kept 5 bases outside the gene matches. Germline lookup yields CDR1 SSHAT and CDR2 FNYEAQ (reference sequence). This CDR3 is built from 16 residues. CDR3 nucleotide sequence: TGTGCCAGCAGCGCAGGACTAGCGGGAGGTCCCGGGGAGCTGTTTTTT. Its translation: CASSAGLAGGPGELFF.